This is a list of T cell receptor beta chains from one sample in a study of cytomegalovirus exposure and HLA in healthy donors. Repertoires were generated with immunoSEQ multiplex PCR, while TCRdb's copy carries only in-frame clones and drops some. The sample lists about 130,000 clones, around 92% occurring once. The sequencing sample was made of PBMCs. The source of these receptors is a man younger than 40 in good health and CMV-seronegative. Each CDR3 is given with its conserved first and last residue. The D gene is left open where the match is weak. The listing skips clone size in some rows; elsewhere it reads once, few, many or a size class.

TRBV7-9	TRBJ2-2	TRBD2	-	CASTKGLAGKNTGELFF	TGTGCCAGCACCAAGGGACTAGCGGGGAAGAACACCGGGGAGCTGTTTTTT
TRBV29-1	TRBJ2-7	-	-	CSVKGGRLSSYEQYF	TGCAGCGTTAAGGGAGGACGGTTGAGCTCCTACGAGCAGTACTTC
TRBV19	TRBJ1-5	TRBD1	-	CASSLPRQGRDQPQHF	TGTGCCAGTAGTCTCCCCCGACAGGGGCGCGACCAGCCCCAGCATTTT
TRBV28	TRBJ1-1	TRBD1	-	CASTFLQGWNTEAFF	TGTGCCAGCACCTTCTTACAGGGGTGGAACACTGAAGCTTTCTTT
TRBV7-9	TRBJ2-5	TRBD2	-	CASSLDPGGQETQYF	TGTGCCAGCAGCTTAGATCCGGGGGGTCAAGAGACCCAGTACTTC
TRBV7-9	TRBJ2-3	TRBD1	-	CASSRQGEGTDTQYF	TGTGCCAGCAGCCGACAGGGGGAGGGCACAGATACGCAGTATTTT
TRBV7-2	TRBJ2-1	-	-	CASSLGQYNEQFF	TGTGCCAGCAGCTTAGGGCAGTACAATGAGCAGTTCTTC
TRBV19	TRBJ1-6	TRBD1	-	CASAGQGFISPLHF	TGTGCCAGCGCCGGACAGGGTTTTATATCACCCCTCCACTTT
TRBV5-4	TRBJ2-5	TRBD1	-	CASSERQGRETQYF	TGTGCCAGCAGCGAGAGACAGGGGAGGGAGACCCAGTACTTC
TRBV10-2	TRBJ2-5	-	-	CATAMIGTETQYF	TGCGCCACAGCGATGATAGGAACGGAGACCCAGTACTTC
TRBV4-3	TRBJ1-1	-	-	CASSHRENTEAFF	TGCGCCAGCAGCCACAGGGAGAACACTGAAGCTTTCTTT
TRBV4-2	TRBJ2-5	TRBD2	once	CASSPRTSGETQYF	TGTGCCAGCAGCCCGCGGACTAGCGGGGAGACCCAGTACTTC
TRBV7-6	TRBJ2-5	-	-	CASSTDVDSPGAQYF	TGTGCCAGCAGCACCGATGTGGACAGTCCAGGGGCCCAGTACTTC
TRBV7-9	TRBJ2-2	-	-	CASSFSGRNTGELFF	TGTGCCAGCAGCTTCTCGGGTCGTAACACCGGGGAGCTGTTTTTT
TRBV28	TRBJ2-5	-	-	CASRIPRVQETQYF	TGTGCCAGCAGAATCCCCAGGGTACAAGAGACCCAGTACTTC
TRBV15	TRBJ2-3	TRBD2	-	CATSPGGDADTQYF	TGTGCCACCAGTCCGGGGGGGGATGCAGATACGCAGTATTTT
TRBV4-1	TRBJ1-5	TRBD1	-	CASSQDEGQGGSQPQHF	TGCGCCAGCAGCCAGGATGAGGGACAGGGAGGTAGTCAGCCCCAGCATTTT
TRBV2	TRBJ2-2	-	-	CASTRDMPRSGELFF	TGTGCCAGCACCCGGGACATGCCCCGCTCCGGGGAGCTGTTTTTT
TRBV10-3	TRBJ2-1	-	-	CAIRGQAGNEQFF	TGTGCCATCAGGGGACAAGCTGGAAATGAGCAGTTCTTC
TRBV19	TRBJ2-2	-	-	CASSSQTGNTGELFF	TGTGCCAGTAGTAGCCAGACAGGCAACACCGGGGAGCTGTTTTTT
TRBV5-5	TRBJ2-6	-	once	CASGSFANVLTF	TGTGCCAGCGGCTCCTTCGCCAACGTCCTGACTTTC
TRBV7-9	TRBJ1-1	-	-	CASSTTGNTEAFF	TGTGCCAGCAGCACAACAGGGAACACTGAAGCTTTCTTT
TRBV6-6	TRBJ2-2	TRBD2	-	CASSYSGLANTGELFF	TGTGCCAGCAGTTACTCGGGACTAGCGAACACCGGGGAGCTGTTTTTT
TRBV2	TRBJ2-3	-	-	CASRATSDTQYF	TGTGCCAGCAGAGCTACGTCAGATACGCAGTATTTT
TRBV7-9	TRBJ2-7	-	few	CASSSTSRNYYEQYF	TGTGCCAGCAGCTCCACTAGTCGGAACTACTACGAGCAGTACTTC
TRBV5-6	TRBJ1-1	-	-	CASSLGGNTEAFF	TGTGCCAGCAGCTTGGGCGGGAACACTGAAGCTTTCTTT
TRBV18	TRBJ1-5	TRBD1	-	CASSEDRSNQPQHF	TGTGCCAGCTCAGAGGACAGGAGCAATCAGCCCCAGCATTTT
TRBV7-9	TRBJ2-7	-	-	CASSFPRSSYEQYF	TGTGCCAGCAGCTTCCCCCGGAGCTCCTACGAGCAGTACTTC
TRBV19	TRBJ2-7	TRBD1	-	CASSIGPTGPRYF	TGTGCCAGTAGTATAGGACCGACAGGGCCTCGGTACTTC
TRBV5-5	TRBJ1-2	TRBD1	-	CASSPGGSVWGYTF	TGTGCCAGCAGCCCAGGGGGCAGTGTGTGGGGCTACACCTTC
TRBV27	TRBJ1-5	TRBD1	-	CASSPGQEGQPQHF	TGTGCCAGCAGTCCCGGACAGGAGGGGCAGCCCCAGCATTTT
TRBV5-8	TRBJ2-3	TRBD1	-	CASSLGQGAGDTQYF	TGTGCCAGCAGCTTGGGGCAGGGGGCGGGCGATACGCAGTATTTT
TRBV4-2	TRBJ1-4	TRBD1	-	CASSTAGTGITTNEKLFF	TGTGCCAGCAGCACCGCCGGGACAGGGATTACCACTAATGAAAAACTGTTTTTT